This T cell receptor (beta chain) was obtained from a study of T cells in Graves' hyperthyroidism and ophthalmopathy. The CDR3 contains 15 residues. The V segment lost 5 bases and the J segment 6 bases; nucleotides outside the gene matches: 7. Germline values: CDR1 SGHTA, CDR2 FQGNSA. A remark on this clonotype: What it recognizes is unknown.

Whole-study results and caveats: Most expanded thyroid clonotypes above 0.001 recurred in blood.

Using RNA transcripts as the source, TCR beta CDR3 regions were amplified. HTBI primers were the set used in a first-round RT-PCR of the TCR CDR3. TCRdb analysed the multiplex PCR reads with MiXCR anew, one entry per CDR3 protein. Found here are 700,000 to 950,000 distinct CDR3 sequences, approximately 40% of them singletons; the top ten hold roughly 30%. The sequenced sample was blood. This chain links TRBV7-2 with TRBJ1-5, with 10 bases aligning to TRBD1. The receptor's source is a woman aged 40 to 49 with Graves' hyperthyroidism. The CDR3 is CASSPRTGGFQPQHF. In DNA form, the CDR3 reads TGTGCCAGCAGCCCACGGACAGGGGGTTTTCAGCCCCAGCATTTT.